This TCR beta chain was recovered during a study of T cells in Graves' hyperthyroidism and ophthalmopathy. Study-wide results and caveats: Most thyroid clonotypes expanded above 0.001 appeared in blood too.

This CDR3 spans 10 amino acids. Germline assignment: CDR1 MNHEY and CDR2 SVGAGI. From RNA transcripts, TCR beta CDR3 regions were amplified. Primed by the HTBI set, a first-round RT-PCR was run on the TCR CDR3. From the multiplex PCR reads, TCRdb called clonotypes with MiXCR, one entry per CDR3 protein. The sample lists about 53,000 distinct CDR3 sequences; roughly 49% were seen once. Details on this clonotype: Its antigen is currently unknown. An end of the junction does not agree with germline; a read error may underlie this.

The receptor was isolated from a woman aged 25 to 39 with Graves' ophthalmopathy. Sequences were obtained from blood. This chain joins TRBV6-5 and TRBJ1-5, with 7 bases fitting TRBD1. CDR3 sequence: CASSLQDRNF. The CDR3, as DNA: TGTGCCAGCAGCCTCCAGGACAGGAATTTT.